Only a few counts were recorded for the clone carrying this T cell receptor (beta chain). These data come from a study of blood T cell repertoires in COVID-19. Study summary: From T cells, B-cell-depleted T cells, or PBMCs came the material, which was cDNA or gDNA.

V was clipped by 3 bases and J by 5 bases; unmatched bases: 6. The CDR3 loop spans 16 amino acids. Looked up from germline, CDR1 is LGHNA and CDR2 is YNFKEQ. In the original workflow: Reference gene primer amplification gave nucleated cell count estimates. This table comes from immunoSEQ multiplex PCR, and its TCRdb copy is limited to in-frame clones, with some not included. The V and J calls and the clone size are those of that table, but D and trimming were determined from the DNA. The sample lists more than 120,000 clones, about 83% seen once, with under 9% in the top ten. This receptor was identified in a woman in her forties or fifties with active or convalescent COVID-19. V and J are TRBV4-2 and TRBJ2-1, with 11 bases aligning to TRBD2. Sequenced: peripheral blood. CDR3 nucleotide sequence: TGTGCCAGCAGCCACACCGGGACTAGCGGAAACAATGAGCAGTTCTTC. It specifies CASSHTGTSGNNEQFF.